The entry that follows covers one T cell receptor beta chain sequence. The table came from immunoSEQ multiplex PCR; TCRdb's copy has only in-frame clones and leaves some out. Among tens of thousands of clones listed, 75% to 90% were seen once. The record originates from a study of blood T cell repertoires in COVID-19. The overall study: Acute-phase and convalescent COVID-19 samples originated in the United States, Italy and Spain.

V lost 2 bases to trimming and J lost 5 bases, with 10 bases between them. CDR1 is SGHVS, CDR2 FQNEAQ, per germline. The CDR3 sequence is 15 residues long. The genes are TRBV7-8 and TRBJ1-6; D not certain. Sample: peripheral blood. This clonotype originated in a woman in her forties or fifties with active COVID-19. The CDR3 coding sequence is TGTGCCAGCAGCTTACCCAGAGGAAATAATTCACCCCTCCACTTT. Its protein product is CASSLPRGNNSPLHF. Full variable domain (outside the CDR3, taken from reference TRBV7-8 and TRBJ1-6): GAGVSQSPRYKVAKRGQDVALRCDPISGHVSLFWYQQALGQGPEFLTYFQNEAQLDKSGLPSDRFFAERPEGSVSTLKIQRTQQEDSAVYLCASSLPRGNNSPLHFGNGTRLTVT.